The present T cell receptor (beta chain) was sequenced within a study of blood T cell repertoires in COVID-19. Whole-study context: From the United States, Italy and Spain came samples of acute and convalescent COVID-19. From T cells, B-cell-depleted T cells, or PBMCs came the material, which was cDNA or gDNA.

In the authors' workflow: Using reference gene primer amplification, nucleated cell counts were estimated. The data were produced by immunoSEQ multiplex PCR, yet TCRdb's version contains in-frame clones alone and is incomplete. V, J and clone size are those of that table, while D and trimming were read from the DNA. The table shows under 75,000 clones, with over 70% occurring only once. Germline V gene data show CDR1 as SEHNR and CDR2 as FQNEAQ (reference sequence). CDR3 length: 14 residues. Trimming removed 5 bases from V and 8 bases from J, with 13 bases in between. The genes are TRBV7-9 and TRBJ1-6, with D possibly being TRBD1 (6 bases). The clonotype originates from a man between 65 and 85 years old who had recovered from COVID-19. Sequencing was done on a sample of peripheral blood. This chain's CDR3 is CASSTGYRDSPLHF. Here the CDR3 DNA reads TGTGCCAGCAGCACGGGCTACAGGGATTCACCCCTCCACTTT.